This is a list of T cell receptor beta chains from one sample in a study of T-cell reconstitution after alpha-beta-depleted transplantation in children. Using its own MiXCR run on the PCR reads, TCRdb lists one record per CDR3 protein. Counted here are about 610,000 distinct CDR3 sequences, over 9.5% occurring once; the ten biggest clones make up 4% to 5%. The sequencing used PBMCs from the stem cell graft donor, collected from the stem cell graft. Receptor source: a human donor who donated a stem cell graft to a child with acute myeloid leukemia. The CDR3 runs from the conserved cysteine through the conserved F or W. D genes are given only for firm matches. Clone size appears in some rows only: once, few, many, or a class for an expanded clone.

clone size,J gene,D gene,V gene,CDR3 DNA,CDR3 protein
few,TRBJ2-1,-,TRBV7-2,TGTGCCAGCAGCGGAGAGTTAGAGCAGTTCTTC,CASSGELEQFF
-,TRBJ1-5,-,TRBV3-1,TGTGCCAGCAGCCAAGATGCGGGCCCCAATCAGCCCCAGCATTTT,CASSQDAGPNQPQHF
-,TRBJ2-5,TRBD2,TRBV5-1,TGCGCCAGCAGCGGCGGACTAGCGGCTTTCCAGAAGACCCAGTACTTC,CASSGGLAAFQKTQYF
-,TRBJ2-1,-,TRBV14,TGTGCCAGCAGCCCCTGGAGACTCCCTTGGAATGAGCAGTTCTTC,CASSPWRLPWNEQFF
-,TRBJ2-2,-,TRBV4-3,TGCGCCAGCAGCCAGCCAGGGGACAACACCGGGGAGCTGTTTTTT,CASSQPGDNTGELFF
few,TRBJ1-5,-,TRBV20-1,TGCAGTGCTAGAGCCCAGGGCTACAATCAGCCCCAGCATTTT,CSARAQGYNQPQHF
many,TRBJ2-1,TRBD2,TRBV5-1,TGCGCCAGCAGCGTCACTAGCGGGGGGAACAATGAGCAGTTCTTC,CASSVTSGGNNEQFF
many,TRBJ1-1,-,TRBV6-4,TGTGCCAGCAGTGAAGATGGTACTAACACTGAAGCTTTCTTT,CASSEDGTNTEAFF
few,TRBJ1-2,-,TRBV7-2,TGTGCCAGCAGCACCCTCGGGGGGATGTTGGTGGGCTACACCTTC,CASSTLGGMLVGYTF
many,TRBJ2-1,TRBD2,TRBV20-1,TGCAGTGCTTCCCGACTAGCCGGAGGGAAGCAGTTCTTC,CSASRLAGGKQFF
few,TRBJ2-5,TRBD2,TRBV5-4,TGTGCCAGCAGCTTGAAAGCGGGAGGGACTATACAAGAGACCCAGTACTTC,CASSLKAGGTIQETQYF
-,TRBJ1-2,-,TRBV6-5,TGTGCCAGCAGTTATCGAGATTACTATGGCTACACCTTC,CASSYRDYYGYTF
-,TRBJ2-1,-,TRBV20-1,TGCAGTGCGGTCTCCGGGAGCCGCTCCTACAATGAGCAGTTCTTC,CSAVSGSRSYNEQFF
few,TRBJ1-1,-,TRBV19,TGTGCCAGTAGACCAGACAGGTACACTGAAGCTTTCTTT,CASRPDRYTEAFF
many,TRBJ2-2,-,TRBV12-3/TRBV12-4,TGTGCCAGCAGTTTGCAGGGATACACCGGGGAGCTGTTTTTT,CASSLQGYTGELFF
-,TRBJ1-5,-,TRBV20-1,TGCAGTGCTTTTCCTGCGACAGGCTCTCAGCCCCAGCATTTT,CSAFPATGSQPQHF
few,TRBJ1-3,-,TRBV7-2,TGTGCCAGCAGCTTAGGGAGAGAGGCGGGAAACACCATATATTTT,CASSLGREAGNTIYF
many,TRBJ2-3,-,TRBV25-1,TGTGCCAGCAGTGTCCGGTCAGATACGCAGTATTTT,CASSVRSDTQYF
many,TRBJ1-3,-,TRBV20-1,TGCAGTGCATCGGAGTCTGGAAACACCATATATTTT,CSASESGNTIYF
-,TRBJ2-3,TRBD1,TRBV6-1,TGTGCCAGCAGTGACAAGGCCGGGACAGGGCGTGCAGATACGCAGTATTTT,CASSDKAGTGRADTQYF
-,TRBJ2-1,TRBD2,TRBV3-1,TGTGCCATCAGCCCCGGTATGGGTCTAGCGGGAGCCTACAATGAGCAGTTCTTC,CAISPGMGLAGAYNEQFF
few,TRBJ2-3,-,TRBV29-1,TGCAGCGTTGAGGGGGTAGCTGAGTCGACAGATACGCAGTATTTT,CSVEGVAESTDTQYF
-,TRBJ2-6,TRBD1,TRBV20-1,TGCAGTGCTCGAGGGGACAGCCGCTCTGGGGCCAACGTCCTGACTTTC,CSARGDSRSGANVLTF
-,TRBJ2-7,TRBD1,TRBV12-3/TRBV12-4,TGTGCCAGCAGGGCGGGACAGGAAATCTACGAGCAGTACTTC,CASRAGQEIYEQYF
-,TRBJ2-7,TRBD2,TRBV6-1,TGTGCCAGCATTAAAGCCTTTAGCGGGGGACCGTCCTACGAGCAGTACTTC,CASIKAFSGGPSYEQYF
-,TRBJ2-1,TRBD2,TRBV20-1,TGCAGTGCTAGTAGCGGGCGGGAGGACTACAATGAGCAGTTCTTC,CSASSGREDYNEQFF
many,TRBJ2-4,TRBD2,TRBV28,TGTGCCAGCAGTTTCCCTAGCGGGAGACCCATAGCCAAAAACATTCAGTACTTC,CASSFPSGRPIAKNIQYF
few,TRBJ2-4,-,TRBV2,TGTGCCAGCCAAAGCGGGCGGGGCAAAAACATTCAGTACTTC,CASQSGRGKNIQYF
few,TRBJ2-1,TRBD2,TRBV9,TGTGCCAGCAGCCCCTCCCCTAGCGGGAGGGCCGTGGGAGGGGAGCAGTTCTTC,CASSPSPSGRAVGGEQFF
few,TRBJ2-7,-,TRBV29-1,TGCAGCGTTGAAAGGGCAGGGGCCGAGCAGTACTTC,CSVERAGAEQYF
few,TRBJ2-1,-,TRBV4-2,TGTGCCAGCAGCCAAGATAAGATTAACAATGAGCAGTTCTTC,CASSQDKINNEQFF
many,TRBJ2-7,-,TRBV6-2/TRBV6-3,TGTGCCAGCAGTTACCCTACCGGGCCTAGCTACGAGCAGTACTTC,CASSYPTGPSYEQYF
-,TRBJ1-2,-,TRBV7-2,TGTGCCAGCAGCTTAGAGGCAGGCTATGGCTACACCTTC,CASSLEAGYGYTF
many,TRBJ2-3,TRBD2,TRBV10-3,TGTGCCATCAGTGGTAGCGGGAGGGCCACTAGCACAGATACGCAGTATTTT,CAISGSGRATSTDTQYF
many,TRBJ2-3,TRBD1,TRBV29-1,TGCAGCGGCACAATGGACAGGGGGCCGGCAGATACGCAGTATTTT,CSGTMDRGPADTQYF
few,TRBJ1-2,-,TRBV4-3,TGCGCCAGCAGCCAAATCAAAGGATATGGCTACACCTTC,CASSQIKGYGYTF
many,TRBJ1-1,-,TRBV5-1,TGCGCCAGCAGCCGGACAGTGCAGAACACTGAAGCTTTCTTT,CASSRTVQNTEAFF
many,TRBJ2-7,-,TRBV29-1,TGCAGCGTTGATGGAGGGGCCGACGAGCAGTACTTC,CSVDGGADEQYF
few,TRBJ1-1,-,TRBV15,TGTGCCACCAGCAGCCGGGTCGGGAGCGCTGAAGCTTTCTTT,CATSSRVGSAEAFF
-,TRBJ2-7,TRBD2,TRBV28,TGTGCCAGCAGTTTACGCCCTGGACTAGCGGGGGGCTCCTACGAGCAGTACTTC,CASSLRPGLAGGSYEQYF
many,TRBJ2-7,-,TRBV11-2,TGTGCCAGCAGCTTAGGGGCAGCGCGGGAGCAGTACTTC,CASSLGAAREQYF
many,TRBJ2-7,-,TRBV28,TGTGCCAGCAGTGCCACCCCTCTCTCCTACGAGCAGTACTTC,CASSATPLSYEQYF
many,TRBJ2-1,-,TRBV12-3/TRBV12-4,TGTGCCAGCATCCGAAGCCCCGCCTACAATGAGCAGTTCTTC,CASIRSPAYNEQFF
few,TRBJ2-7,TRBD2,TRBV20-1,TGCAGTGCGGAGCGGGAGGGCCGGTACGAGCAGTACTTC,CSAEREGRYEQYF
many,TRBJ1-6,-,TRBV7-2,TGTGCCAGCAGCTTAGTCGTTGGGGGCGATAATTCACCCCTCCACTTT,CASSLVVGGDNSPLHF